Following are 17 T cell receptor beta chains from one sample sequenced in a study of identifying expanded T cells in peripheral blood. Repertoires were generated with immunoSEQ multiplex PCR, while TCRdb's copy carries only in-frame clones and drops some. The table shows around 56,000 clones, with around 83% occurring only once. The specimen sequenced was blood. The receptors were gathered from a person aged 18 to 75 in good health.

This chain uses TRBV7-9 with TRBJ2-5; 9 positions match TRBD2. V shed 3 bases and J 5 bases; nucleotides not matched to a gene: 7. This CDR3 contains 15 residues. In germline, CDR1 is SEHNR, CDR2 FQNEAQ (reference sequence). CDR3 in amino acids: CASSLGSGRGETQYF. The CDR3 region has the DNA TGTGCCAGCAGCTTGGGTAGCGGGAGAGGGGAGACCCAGTACTTC.

This chain links TRBV7-3 with TRBJ2-5; 8 nucleotides line up with TRBD1. Unmatched junction bases numbered 4, after V lost 5 bases and J lost 5 bases. The CDR3 has 13 amino acids. In germline, CDR1 is SGHTA, CDR2 FQGTGA. Here the CDR3 DNA reads TGTGCCAGCAGCGCAGGGGGCGTGGAGACCCAGTACTTC. Its translation is CASSAGGVETQYF. The whole variable domain, remainder taken from reference TRBV7-3 and TRBJ2-5, is GAGVSQTPSNKVTEKGKYVELRCDPISGHTALYWYRQSLGQGPEFLIYFQGTGAADDSGLPNDRFFAVRPEGSVSTLKIQRTERGDSAVYLCASSAGGVETQYFGPGTRLLVL.

The rearrangement joins TRBV10-1 to TRBJ2-7; 9 bases match TRBD1. With 4 bases clipped from V and 2 bases from J, the junction kept 6 bases outside the gene matches. From germline, CDR1 is WNHNN and CDR2 SYGVQD (reference sequence). CDR3 length: 15 residues. The CDR3 loop reads CASSAGQGFAYEQYV. CDR3 in DNA: TGCGCCAGCAGTGCAGGACAGGGGTTCGCCTACGAGCAGTACGTC.

The chain combines TRBV2 with TRBJ2-6, with 7 bases aligning to TRBD2. Per germline, CDR1 SNHLY and CDR2 FYNNEI. CDR3 length equals 17 residues. V gave up 6 bases and J gave up 2 bases; unmatched junction bases: 10. The CDR3 DNA sequence: TGTGCCAGCAGCGGGGGACTGGGAGGGCCTGGGGCCAACGTCCTGACTTTC. Translated: CASSGGLGGPGANVLTF.

Of note for this clone: Other DNA sequences from this sample encode an identical CDR3 as well. The CDR3 nucleotides are TGTGCCAGCAGCGTGGGGGGCCCTGGGGCCAACGTCCTGACTTTC. Translating it yields CASSVGGPGANVLTF. This chain uses TRBV9 with TRBJ2-6; D possibly matches TRBD1 or TRBD2 (6 bases each). CDR1 and CDR2 from the germline V gene are SGDLS and YYNGEE. The CDR3 totals 15 residues. V shed 2 bases and J shed 2 bases, with 8 bases lying between them.

This chain uses TRBV18 with TRBJ1-3; 7 bases fit TRBD1. CDR3 size: 16 residues. V gave up 3 bases and J gave up 0 bases; unmatched junction bases: 5. The germline gives CDR1 KGHSH, CDR2 LQKENI. The CDR3 sequence is CASSPQGGYSGNTIYF. The DNA of the CDR3 is TGTGCCAGCTCACCTCAGGGGGGATACTCTGGAAACACCATATATTTT.

The chain employs TRBV18 and TRBJ1-1, with TRBD1 as a possible D gene (6 bases). The length of the CDR3 is 15 residues. V was shortened by 1 base and J by 3 bases, with 12 bases between the two germline ends. Germline assignment: CDR1 KGHSH and CDR2 LQKENI. CDR3 sequence: CASSPRGGAHTEAFF. CDR3 DNA: TGTGCCAGCTCACCACGTGGGGGGGCGCACACTGAAGCTTTCTTT.

CDR3 sequence: CASSIDTAGEQYF. CDR3 DNA: TGTGCCAGCAGTATTGACACCGCGGGCGAGCAGTACTTC. The genes are TRBV6-5 and TRBJ2-7; tentative D call: TRBD2 (5 bases). Looked up from germline, CDR1 is MNHEY and CDR2 is SVGAGI. V lost 5 bases, J lost 6 bases, and 14 bases lay in between. The CDR3 runs to 13 residues.

This chain links TRBV18 with TRBJ2-3, with D perhaps matching TRBD2 (5 bases). The CDR3 covers 13 residues. V was clipped by 6 bases and J by 3 bases, with 10 bases between them. In germline, CDR1 is KGHSH, CDR2 LQKENI. The CDR3 bases are TGTGCCAGCTCGTCAACTAGGACAGATACGCAGTATTTT. Translated: CASSSTRTDTQYF.

A remark on this clone: The same CDR3 can be traced to other DNA sequences in this sample. The genes are TRBV9 and TRBJ2-1; D is undetermined. The CDR3 has 15 amino acids. Germline lookup yields CDR1 SGDLS and CDR2 YYNGEE. V shed 0 bases and J shed 0 bases, with 7 bases lying between them. Here the CDR3 reads CASSVEDSSYNEQFF. The CDR3 DNA sequence: TGTGCCAGCAGCGTAGAGGATAGCTCCTACAATGAGCAGTTCTTC.

This rearrangement joins TRBV14 to TRBJ1-2, with 8 bases aligning to TRBD1. Germline assignment: CDR1 SGHDN and CDR2 FVKESK. CDR3 length: 16 residues. Germline trimming cut 4 bases from V and 7 bases from J; bases unmatched to any gene: 14. This CDR3 is CASSLRTGRRVSGYTF. The CDR3 region has the DNA TGTGCCAGCAGCCTCCGGACAGGGCGCAGGGTTAGTGGCTACACCTTC.

J is TRBJ2-3 and V is TRBV9; 12 nucleotides line up with TRBD2. The CDR3 spans 16 residues. Germline trimming cut 4 bases from V and 0 bases from J; bases unmatched to any gene: 3. Germline CDR1 and CDR2: SGDLS and YYNGEE. CDR3 DNA: TGTGCCAGCAGCTTCCTAGCGGGAGGGAGCACAGATACGCAGTATTTT. This gives the protein CASSFLAGGSTDTQYF. The full variable domain, completed using reference TRBV9 and TRBJ2-3, is DSGVTQTPKHLITATGQRVTLRCSPRSGDLSVYWYQQSLDQGLQFLIQYYNGEERAKGNILERFSAQQFPDLHSELNLSSLELGDSALYFCASSFLAGGSTDTQYFGPGTRLTVL.

The chain links TRBV19 to TRBJ2-1, with D tentatively TRBD2 (6 bases). V dropped 9 bases and J dropped 3 bases, with 18 bases sitting between them. The V gene's germline CDR1 is LNHDA and CDR2 SQIVND (reference sequence). The CDR3 sequence is 15 residues long. CDR3 in amino acids: CASPWRDGNYNEQFF. The CDR3 DNA follows: TGTGCCAGCCCCTGGAGGGACGGAAACTACAATGAGCAGTTCTTC.

This rearrangement joins TRBV7-2 to TRBJ2-4; D possibly uses TRBD1 or TRBD2 (7 bases each). Germline CDR1 reads SGHTA; CDR2 reads FQGNSA. The CDR3 consists of 15 residues. Trimming pared 0 bases from V and 7 bases from J, leaving 13 bases between. CDR3 sequence (DNA): TGTGCCAGCAGCTTAGCGAGCGGGACAGTCAACATTCAGTACTTC. As protein: CASSLASGTVNIQYF.

V usage is TRBV28 and J usage is TRBJ2-7, with 7 bases lining up with TRBD1. The V gene end was trimmed by 6 bases and the J gene end by 9 bases; junction bases not matched to a gene: 8. The CDR3 has 12 residues. The germline V gene encodes CDR1 MDHEN and CDR2 SYDVKM. CDR3 sequence (DNA): TGTGCCAGCAGCGTAAACAGGGGATGGCAGTACTTC. This encodes CASSVNRGWQYF.

The gene calls are TRBV7-8 and TRBJ1-5; TRBD1 matches at 7 bases. After removal of 1 base from V and 1 base from J, the junction contained 1 base not matched to a gene. This CDR3 spans 15 amino acids. Per the germline V gene, CDR1 is SGHVS and CDR2 is FQNEAQ. The CDR3 here is CASSLEQGSNQPQHF. The CDR3 region has the DNA TGTGCCAGCAGCTTAGAACAGGGGAGCAATCAGCCCCAGCATTTT. Using reference TRBV7-8 and TRBJ1-5 for the parts outside the CDR3, the full variable domain is GAGVSQSPRYKVAKRGQDVALRCDPISGHVSLFWYQQALGQGPEFLTYFQNEAQLDKSGLPSDRFFAERPEGSVSTLKIQRTQQEDSAVYLCASSLEQGSNQPQHFGDGTRLSIL.

This clone was counted between two and nine times. This sequence joins TRBV21-1 and TRBJ1-6. TRBV21-1 is termed a pseudogene. The CDR3 totals 13 residues. CDR3 in DNA: TGTGCCAGTTGGCCTCGGAGGAATTCACCCCTCCACTTT. Residues: CASWPRRNSPLHF.